This T cell receptor (beta chain) was profiled in a study of blood T cell repertoires in COVID-19. Study in general: COVID-19 samples collected from the United States, Italy and Spain covered acute and convalescent phases. From T cells, B-cell-depleted T cells, or PBMCs came the material, which was cDNA or gDNA.

Germline loops: CDR1 SGHDT, CDR2 YYEEEE. The V end was cut by 0 bases, the J end by 2 bases, with 6 bases between. The CDR3 runs to 13 residues. In the authors' methods: Amplification of reference gene primers was used by the study to estimate nucleated cell counts. Sequencing was performed with immunoSEQ multiplex PCR; in TCRdb, only in-frame clones are kept and a portion is missing. V, J and clone size derive from that table, while D and trimming were established from the DNA sequence. The table lists hundreds of thousands of clones, 80% to 90% of them singletons. There are a few counts of this clone.

The receptor's source is a woman aged 25 to 39 with active or convalescent COVID-19. The chain couples TRBV5-6 to TRBJ2-7; D gene unclear. Material: peripheral blood. The CDR3 here is CASSLARAYEQYF. The CDR3 nucleotides are TGTGCCAGCAGCTTGGCCCGAGCCTACGAGCAGTACTTC.